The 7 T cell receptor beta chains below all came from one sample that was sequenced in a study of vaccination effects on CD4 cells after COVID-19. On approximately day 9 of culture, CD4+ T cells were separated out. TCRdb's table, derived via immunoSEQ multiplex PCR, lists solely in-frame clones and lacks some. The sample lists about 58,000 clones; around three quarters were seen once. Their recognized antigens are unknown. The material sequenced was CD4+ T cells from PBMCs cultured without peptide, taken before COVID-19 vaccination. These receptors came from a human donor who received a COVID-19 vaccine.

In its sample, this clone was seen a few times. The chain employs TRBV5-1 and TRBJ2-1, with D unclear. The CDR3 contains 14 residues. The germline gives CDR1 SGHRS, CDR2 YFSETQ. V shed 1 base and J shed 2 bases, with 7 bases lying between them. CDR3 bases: TGCGCCAGCAGCTTGTCGGTCCCCTACAATGAGCAGTTCTTC. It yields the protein CASSLSVPYNEQFF.

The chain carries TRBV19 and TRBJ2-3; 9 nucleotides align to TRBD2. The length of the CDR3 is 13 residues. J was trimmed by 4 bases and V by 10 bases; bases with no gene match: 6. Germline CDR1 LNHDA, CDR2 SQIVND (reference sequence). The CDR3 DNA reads TGTGCCACCTGGACTAGCGTGGCAGATACGCAGTATTTT. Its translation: CATWTSVADTQYF.

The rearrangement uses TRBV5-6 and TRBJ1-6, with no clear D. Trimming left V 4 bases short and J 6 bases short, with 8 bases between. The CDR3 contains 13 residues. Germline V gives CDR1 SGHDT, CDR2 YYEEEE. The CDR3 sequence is CASSKGPNSPLHF. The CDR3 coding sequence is TGTGCCAGCAGCAAGGGTCCTAATTCACCCCTCCACTTT.

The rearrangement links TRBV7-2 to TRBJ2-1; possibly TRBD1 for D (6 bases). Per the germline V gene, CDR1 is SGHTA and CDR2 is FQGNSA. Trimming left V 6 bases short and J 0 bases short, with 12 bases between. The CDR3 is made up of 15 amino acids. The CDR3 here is CASRYTGNSYNEQFF. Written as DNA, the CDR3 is TGTGCCAGCAGGTACACAGGGAACTCCTACAATGAGCAGTTCTTC.

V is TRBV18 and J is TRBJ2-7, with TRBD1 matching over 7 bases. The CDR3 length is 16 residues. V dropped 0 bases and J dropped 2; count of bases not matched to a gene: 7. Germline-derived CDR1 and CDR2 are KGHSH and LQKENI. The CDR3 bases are TGTGCCAGCTCACCACCAGGGACAGCGGTAACCTACGAGCAGTACGTC. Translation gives CASSPPGTAVTYEQYV.

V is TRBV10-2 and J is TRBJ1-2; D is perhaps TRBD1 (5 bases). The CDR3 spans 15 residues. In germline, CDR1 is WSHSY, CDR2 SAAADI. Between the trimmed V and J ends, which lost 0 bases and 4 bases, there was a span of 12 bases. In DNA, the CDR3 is TGCGCCAGCAGTGAGTCCTTGTGGGGGGGCTATGGCTACACCTTC. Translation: CASSESLWGGYGYTF.

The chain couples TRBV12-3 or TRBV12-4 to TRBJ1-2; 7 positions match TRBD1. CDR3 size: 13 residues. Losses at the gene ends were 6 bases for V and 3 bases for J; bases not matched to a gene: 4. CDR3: CASRFDRDYGYTF. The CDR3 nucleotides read TGTGCCAGCAGATTTGACAGGGACTATGGCTACACCTTC.